This entry describes one TCR beta chain. As yet, its antigen is unknown. This sample is part of a study of cytomegalovirus exposure and HLA in healthy donors. 60 Vbeta and 13 Jbeta primers were used in PCR. Using immunoSEQ multiplex PCR, the repertoire was profiled, and TCRdb retains in-frame clones only, with some absent. The sample lists about 200,000 clones, about 82% occurring once. There are 14 residues in the CDR3. Germline V gene sequence: CDR1 SGDLS, CDR2 YYNGEE. V lost 4 bases, J lost 8 bases, and 8 bases stayed unmatched. The study, taken as a whole, reports: In a later analysis, several top co-occurrence clusters appeared linked to parvovirus B19, influenza, CMV and Epstein-Barr virus. Data from an earlier analysis indicated that most TCR beta V segments were productive either about 87% or about 30% of the time.

The chain joins TRBV9 to TRBJ1-2; TRBD1 matches at 10 bases. Sequenced sample: PBMCs. The TCR sequence derives from a man younger than 40 in good health and CMV-seronegative. The CDR3 region is CASSPTGGEEGYTF. CDR3 bases: TGTGCCAGCAGCCCGACAGGGGGCGAGGAGGGCTACACCTTC.